This entry concerns a single T cell receptor beta chain. Its cognate antigen has yet to be identified. Within one base of it there is no much larger clone, and no base qualities were kept. The CDR3 regions of human TCRbeta chains were analyzed by immunosequencing. On the study's bioinformatics: TCRs in the repertoires were compared against a reference library of SARS-CoV-2-specific TCRs that had been generated with the MIRA antigen-specificity platform. Breadth was defined as the fraction of unique TCRs that were SARS-CoV-2-associated. Depth was defined as the fraction of total T cells that were SARS-CoV-2-associated. Using the MIRA data, every spike-specific TCR was mapped to the spike region that the TCR reacted to and assigned to either a CD4 or a CD8 class. Log10-transformed breadth and depth values were compared by one-way ANOVA with Sidak's multiple comparisons tests. The source is immuneACCESS, and TCRdb retained only in-frame sequences with V and J called. Part of the clones is not carried over; for the studies checked, unresolved V genes explain less than half of this, and the remainder is unexplained. V, J and clone size are taken as reported in that table, and D and trimming were inferred from the DNA itself. The sample table shows approximately 110,000 clones, and about 80% are seen once. The ten largest make up roughly 10% of the sample.

Reading the germline V gene (reference sequence) gives CDR1 LNHNV and CDR2 YYDKDF. Counted from cysteine to phenylalanine, this CDR3 has 13 amino acids. Of all the DNA, just the CDR3 is kept, 39 bases in frame from base 1. V is clipped by 5 bases and J by 6 bases, and the sequence between their germline boundaries is 12 bases long. The label giving this sample's time point can be read as: baseline before first vaccination. The vaccinee samples were drawn from two UK trials, COV001 and COV002, one of which was a single-blind randomized controlled phase 2/3 trial testing AZD1222 (ChAdOx1 nCoV-19) in healthy adults. Trial participant PBMC samples were collected at day 0 and day 28 after the second dose for TCRbeta chain sequencing. These data come from a study of T cell responses to AZD1222 COVID-19 vaccine (dated by TCRdb to the early 2020s). Regarding the research as a whole: AZD1222 recipients whose second dose came at about 4 weeks and those whose second dose came at about 12 weeks were combined into one group, since spike-specific TCR depth and breadth did not differ between the two schedules. A total of 233 trial participants underwent TCR sequencing, of whom around 200 received two doses of AZD1222 and roughly 25 received two doses of the MenACWY control vaccine. Trial participants were enrolled by age into subgroups of 18-55, 56-69 and 70-plus years, and roughly 160, 29 and 62 TCR-sequenced participants, respectively, were included in these subgroups. General findings and caveats noted by the study authors: In the small 56-69-year group, the increase in depth fell short of significance, most likely because of low power. The vaccine-associated CD4 TCRs covered the entire spike protein, and the dominant responses fell in regions 160-218 and 743-854. Spike-specific TCR breadth and depth rose significantly after two AZD1222 doses compared with day 0 and with MenACWY recipients. Only five to seven AZD1222 recipients were SARS-CoV-2 seropositive at baseline, limiting conclusions about previously exposed vaccinees. Reportedly, almost half of the unique spike-specific TCRs recognized epitopes lying outside the regions that are mutated in the B.1.351 and B.1.1.7 variants. Because no day 14 peak-response samples were available, the repertoires could be characterized only after the peak T cell response. Most participants were white British and females outnumbered males, and the authors suggested that clonal diversity may have been underestimated.

This TCR was recovered from an adult in good health. The sample consisted of peripheral blood, taken on day 0 of AZD1222 vaccination. The chain is assembled from TRBV15 and TRBJ2-3; D gene: possibly TRBD2, on 5 matching bases. This receptor has the CDR3 CATSGWTGDTQYF. The DNA sequence follows: TGTGCCACCAGCGGGTGGACTGGGGATACGCAGTATTTT.